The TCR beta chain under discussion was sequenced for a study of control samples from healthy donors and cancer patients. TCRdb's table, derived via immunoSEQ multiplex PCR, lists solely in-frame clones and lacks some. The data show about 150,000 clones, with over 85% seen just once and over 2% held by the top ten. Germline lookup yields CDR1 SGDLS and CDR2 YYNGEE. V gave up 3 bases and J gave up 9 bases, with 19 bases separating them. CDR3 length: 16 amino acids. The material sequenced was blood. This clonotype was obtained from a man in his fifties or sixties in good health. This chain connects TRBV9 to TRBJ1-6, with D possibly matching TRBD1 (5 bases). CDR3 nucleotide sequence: TGTGCCAGCAGCGCTCTACCAGGGACGATGGGTTCACCCCTCCACTTT. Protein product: CASSALPGTMGSPLHF. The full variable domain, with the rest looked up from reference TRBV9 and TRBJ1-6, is DSGVTQTPKHLITATGQRVTLRCSPRSGDLSVYWYQQSLDQGLQFLIQYYNGEERAKGNILERFSAQQFPDLHSELNLSSLELGDSALYFCASSALPGTMGSPLHFGNGTRLTVT.